The clone carrying this T cell receptor beta chain occurred many times. The CDR3 spans 15 residues. Trimming cost V 4 bases and J 2 bases; bases outside gene matches: 6. Approximately 10 ml of fresh peripheral blood supplied the PBMCs. RNA transcripts yielded amplified TCR beta CDR3 regions. The HTBI set primed first-round TCR CDR3 RT-PCR. TCRdb recomputed calls from the multiplex PCR reads with MiXCR, one row per CDR3 protein. The table lists about 380,000 distinct CDR3 sequences, 18% of them singletons. This sample was taken from a study of T cells in Graves' hyperthyroidism and ophthalmopathy. The sequence was obtained from a man between 18 and 35 years old with Graves' ophthalmopathy. The J gene is TRBJ2-3, the V gene TRBV12-3 or TRBV12-4; the match to TRBD1 covers 7 bases. Sequencing was done on a sample of blood. The CDR3 loop reads CASSSPTGYTDTQYF. The CDR3 region has the DNA TGTGCCAGCAGTTCCCCGACAGGGTACACAGATACGCAGTATTTT.